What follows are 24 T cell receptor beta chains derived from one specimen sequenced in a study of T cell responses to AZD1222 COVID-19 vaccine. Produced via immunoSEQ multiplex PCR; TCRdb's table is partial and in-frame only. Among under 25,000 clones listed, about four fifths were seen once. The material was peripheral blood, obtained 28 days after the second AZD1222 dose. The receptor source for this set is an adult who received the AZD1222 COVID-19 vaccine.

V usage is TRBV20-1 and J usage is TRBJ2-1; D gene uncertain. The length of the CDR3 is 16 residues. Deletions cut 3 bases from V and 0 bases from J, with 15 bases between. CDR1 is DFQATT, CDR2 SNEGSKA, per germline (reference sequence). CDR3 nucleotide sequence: TGCAGTGCTAGTCCCGGGTTTTACGGCTCCTACAATGAGCAGTTCTTC. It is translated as CSASPGFYGSYNEQFF.

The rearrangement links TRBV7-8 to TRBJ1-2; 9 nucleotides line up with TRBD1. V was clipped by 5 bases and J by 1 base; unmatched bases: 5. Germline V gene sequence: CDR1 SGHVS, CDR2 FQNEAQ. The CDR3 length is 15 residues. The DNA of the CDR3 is TGTGCCAGCAGCCCGGGACAGGGCCTTAACTATGGCTACACCTTC. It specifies CASSPGQGLNYGYTF.

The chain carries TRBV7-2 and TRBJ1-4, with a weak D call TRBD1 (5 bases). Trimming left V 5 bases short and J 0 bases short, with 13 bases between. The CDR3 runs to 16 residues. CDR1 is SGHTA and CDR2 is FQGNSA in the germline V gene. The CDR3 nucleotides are TGTGCCAGCAGCCCAGATGACAGTTCAACTAATGAAAAACTGTTTTTT. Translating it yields CASSPDDSSTNEKLFF.

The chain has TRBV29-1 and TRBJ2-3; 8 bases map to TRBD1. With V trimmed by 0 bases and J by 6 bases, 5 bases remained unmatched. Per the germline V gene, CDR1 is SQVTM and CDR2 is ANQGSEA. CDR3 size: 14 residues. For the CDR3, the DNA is TGCAGCGTTGAAGACAGGGGGCTAGTTGATACGCAGTATTTT. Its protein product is CSVEDRGLVDTQYF.

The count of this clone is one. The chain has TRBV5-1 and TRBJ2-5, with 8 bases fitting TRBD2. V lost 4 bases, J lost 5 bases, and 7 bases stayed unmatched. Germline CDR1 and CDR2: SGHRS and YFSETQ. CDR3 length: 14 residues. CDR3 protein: CASSPGLAGETQYF. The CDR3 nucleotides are TGCGCCAGCAGCCCAGGACTAGCCGGCGAGACCCAGTACTTC.

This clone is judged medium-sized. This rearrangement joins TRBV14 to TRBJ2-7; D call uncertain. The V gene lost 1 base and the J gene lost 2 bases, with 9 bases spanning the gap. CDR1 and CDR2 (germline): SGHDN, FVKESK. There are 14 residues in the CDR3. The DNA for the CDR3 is TGTGCCAGCAGCCAAGTCCTGCACGCCTACGAGCAGTACTTC. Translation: CASSQVLHAYEQYF.

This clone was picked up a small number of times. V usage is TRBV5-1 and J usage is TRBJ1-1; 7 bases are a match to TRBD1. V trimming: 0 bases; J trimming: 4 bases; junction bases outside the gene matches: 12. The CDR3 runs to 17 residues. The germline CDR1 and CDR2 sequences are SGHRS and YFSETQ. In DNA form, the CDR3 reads TGCGCCAGCAGCTTGGGTGGTACAGGGGTAGCCGGCACTGAAGCTTTCTTT. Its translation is CASSLGGTGVAGTEAFF.

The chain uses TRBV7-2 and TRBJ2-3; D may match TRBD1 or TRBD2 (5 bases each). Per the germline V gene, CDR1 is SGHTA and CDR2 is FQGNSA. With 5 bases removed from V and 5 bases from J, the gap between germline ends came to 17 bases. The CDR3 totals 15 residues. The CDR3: CASSRGPPPVDTQYF. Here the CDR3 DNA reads TGTGCCAGCAGCCGGGGACCTCCCCCTGTAGATACGCAGTATTTT.

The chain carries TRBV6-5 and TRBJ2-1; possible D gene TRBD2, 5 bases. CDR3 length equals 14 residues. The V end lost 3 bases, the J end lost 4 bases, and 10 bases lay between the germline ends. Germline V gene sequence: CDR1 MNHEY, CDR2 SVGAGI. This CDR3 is CASSYWGDYNEQFF. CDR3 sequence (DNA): TGTGCCAGCAGTTATTGGGGAGATTACAATGAGCAGTTCTTC.

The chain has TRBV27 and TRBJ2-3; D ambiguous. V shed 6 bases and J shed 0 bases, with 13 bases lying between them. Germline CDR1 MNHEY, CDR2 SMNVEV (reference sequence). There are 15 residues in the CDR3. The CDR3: CASSLTSWSTDTQYF. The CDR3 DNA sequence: TGTGCCAGCAGCCTAACAAGCTGGAGCACAGATACGCAGTATTTT.

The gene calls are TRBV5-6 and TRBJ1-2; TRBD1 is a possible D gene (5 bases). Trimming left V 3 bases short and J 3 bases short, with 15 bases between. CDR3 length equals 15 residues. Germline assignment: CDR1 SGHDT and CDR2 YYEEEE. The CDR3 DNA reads TGTGCCAGCAGCTATGGGACGACGCTTTACTATGGCTACACCTTC. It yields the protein CASSYGTTLYYGYTF.

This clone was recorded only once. The CDR3 region has the DNA TGTGCCAGCAGCTTTAGCCCCTTAGCGGGCACTAGCACAGATACGCAGTATTTT. This codes for CASSFSPLAGTSTDTQYF. This chain joins TRBV9 and TRBJ2-3; 7 bases map to TRBD2. The CDR3 is 18 amino acids. Trimming removed 4 bases from V and 0 bases from J; junction bases left unmatched: 14. Looked up from germline, CDR1 is SGDLS and CDR2 is YYNGEE.

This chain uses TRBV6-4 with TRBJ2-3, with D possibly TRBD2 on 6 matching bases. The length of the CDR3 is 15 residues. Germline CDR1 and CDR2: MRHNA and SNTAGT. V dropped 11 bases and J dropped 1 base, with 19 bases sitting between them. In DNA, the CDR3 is TGTGCCGAGGGGACTGGGAGCAGGGGCACAGATACGCAGTATTTT. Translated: CAEGTGSRGTDTQYF.

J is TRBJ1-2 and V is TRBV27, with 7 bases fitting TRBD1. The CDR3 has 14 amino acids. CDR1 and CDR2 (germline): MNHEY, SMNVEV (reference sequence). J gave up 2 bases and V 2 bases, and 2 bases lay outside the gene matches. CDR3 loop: CASSLRQGNYGYTF. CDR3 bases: TGTGCCAGCAGTTTAAGACAGGGAAACTATGGCTACACCTTC.

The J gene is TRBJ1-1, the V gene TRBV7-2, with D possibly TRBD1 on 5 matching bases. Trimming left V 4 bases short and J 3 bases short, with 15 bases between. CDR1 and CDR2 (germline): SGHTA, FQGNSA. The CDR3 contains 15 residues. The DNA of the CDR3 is TGTGCCAGCAGCTGGGGAGTTGGGGGGTACACTGAAGCTTTCTTT. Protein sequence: CASSWGVGGYTEAFF.

The CDR3 coding sequence is TGCGCCAGCAGCTTGGTCGGGACCGGGGAGCTGTTTTTT. As protein: CASSLVGTGELFF. V gene TRBV5-1 combines with J gene TRBJ2-2; no clear D gene. V lost 0 bases, J lost 5 bases, and 5 bases lay in between. CDR1 and CDR2 (germline): SGHRS, YFSETQ. The CDR3 is 13 residues long. The full variable domain, rest sourced from reference TRBV5-1 and TRBJ2-2, is KAGVTQTPRYLIKTRGQQVTLSCSPISGHRSVSWYQQTPGQGLQFLFEYFSETQRNKGNFPGRFSGRQFSNSRSEMNVSTLELGDSALYLCASSLVGTGELFFGEGSRLTVL.

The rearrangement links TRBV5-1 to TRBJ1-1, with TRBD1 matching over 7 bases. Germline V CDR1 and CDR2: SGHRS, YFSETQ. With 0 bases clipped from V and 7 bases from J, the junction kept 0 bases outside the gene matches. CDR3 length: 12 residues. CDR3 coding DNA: TGCGCCAGCAGCTTGGGACAGGGTGAAGCTTTCTTT. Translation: CASSLGQGEAFF.

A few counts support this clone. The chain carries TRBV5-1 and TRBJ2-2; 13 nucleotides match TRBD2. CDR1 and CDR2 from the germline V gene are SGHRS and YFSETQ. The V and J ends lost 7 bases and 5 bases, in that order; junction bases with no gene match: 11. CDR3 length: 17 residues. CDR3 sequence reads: CASSWTSGSPGTGELFF. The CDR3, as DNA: TGCGCCAGCTCGTGGACTAGCGGGAGTCCTGGAACCGGGGAGCTGTTTTTT.

CDR3 coding DNA: TGCAGTGCTAGTCGGGGACTAGCGGGAGGAAATGAGCAGTTCTTC. Its protein product is CSASRGLAGGNEQFF. The chain recombines TRBV20-1 with TRBJ2-1; TRBD2 agrees at 15 bases. The CDR3 is 15 amino acids. The trim removed 3 bases at V and 7 bases at J, leaving 4 bases unmatched. Germline loops: CDR1 DFQATT, CDR2 SNEGSKA (reference sequence).

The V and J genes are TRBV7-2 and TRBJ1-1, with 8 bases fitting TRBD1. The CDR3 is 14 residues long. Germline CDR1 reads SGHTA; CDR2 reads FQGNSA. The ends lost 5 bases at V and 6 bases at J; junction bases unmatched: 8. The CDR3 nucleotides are TGTGCCAGCAGCCCAGCCACAGGGGGACCTGAAGCTTTCTTT. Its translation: CASSPATGGPEAFF.

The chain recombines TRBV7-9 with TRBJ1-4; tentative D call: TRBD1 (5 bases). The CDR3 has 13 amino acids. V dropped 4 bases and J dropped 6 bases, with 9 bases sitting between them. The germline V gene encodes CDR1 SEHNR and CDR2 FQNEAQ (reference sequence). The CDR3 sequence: CASSSDIDEKLFF. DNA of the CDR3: TGTGCCAGCAGCTCGGACATCGATGAAAAACTGTTTTTT. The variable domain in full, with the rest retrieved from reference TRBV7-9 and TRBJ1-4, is DTGVSQNPRHKITKRGQNVTFRCDPISEHNRLYWYRQTLGQGPEFLTYFQNEAQLEKSRLLSDRFSAERPKGSFSTLEIQRTEQGDSAMYLCASSSDIDEKLFFGSGTQLSVL.

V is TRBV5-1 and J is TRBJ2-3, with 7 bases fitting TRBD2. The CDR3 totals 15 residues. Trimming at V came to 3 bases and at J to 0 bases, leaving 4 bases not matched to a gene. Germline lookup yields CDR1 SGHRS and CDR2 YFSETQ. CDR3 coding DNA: TGCGCCAGCAGCTGGGCGGGGGTAAGCACAGATACGCAGTATTTT. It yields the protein CASSWAGVSTDTQYF.

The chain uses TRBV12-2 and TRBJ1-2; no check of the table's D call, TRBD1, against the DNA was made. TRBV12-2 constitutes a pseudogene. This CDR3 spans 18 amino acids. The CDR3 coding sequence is TGTGCAAGTCGCTTATGCACATACCTCTCACAGGGGGACTATGGCTACACCTTC. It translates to CASRLCTYLSQGDYGYTF.

DNA for the CDR3: TGTGCCAGCAGCCTCGACGGTAGGGTTGGAGAGACCCAGTACTTC. Its protein is CASSLDGRVGETQYF. The gene calls are TRBV9 and TRBJ2-5, with D unclear. The CDR3 is made up of 15 amino acids. Trimming cost V 4 bases and J 4 bases, with 17 bases left between them. Germline assignment: CDR1 SGDLS and CDR2 YYNGEE.